Below, one T cell receptor (beta chain) is given with its context. Its antigen remains unidentified. This record comes from a study of cytomegalovirus exposure and HLA in healthy donors. Across the whole study: An early release of data contained 75 million to 90 million unique TCRs, which came from HLA-typed donors. Study results and limitations: Later analysis associated a missense DCLRE1C variant with TCR beta V- and J-gene trimming. Reports credit the classifier with highly specific, highly sensitive diagnosis of cytomegalovirus status.

PCR employed 60 Vbeta and 13 Jbeta primers. Repertoires were generated with immunoSEQ multiplex PCR, while TCRdb's copy carries only in-frame clones and drops some. The repertoire has almost 200,000 clones, approximately 85% of them found once; the top ten carry 2% to 2.5%. Trimming removed 4 bases from V and 5 bases from J; junction bases left unmatched: 8. The germline CDR1 and CDR2 sequences are SGHRS and YFSETQ. This CDR3 spans 16 amino acids. The source material was PBMCs. The chain combines TRBV5-1 with TRBJ2-5, with 13 positions matching TRBD2. This sequence originates from a woman aged 45-59 years in good health and CMV-seronegative. The CDR3 bases are TGCGCCAGCAGCCCCGGCGGACTAGCGGGAGCGGAGACCCAGTACTTC. Protein product: CASSPGGLAGAETQYF.